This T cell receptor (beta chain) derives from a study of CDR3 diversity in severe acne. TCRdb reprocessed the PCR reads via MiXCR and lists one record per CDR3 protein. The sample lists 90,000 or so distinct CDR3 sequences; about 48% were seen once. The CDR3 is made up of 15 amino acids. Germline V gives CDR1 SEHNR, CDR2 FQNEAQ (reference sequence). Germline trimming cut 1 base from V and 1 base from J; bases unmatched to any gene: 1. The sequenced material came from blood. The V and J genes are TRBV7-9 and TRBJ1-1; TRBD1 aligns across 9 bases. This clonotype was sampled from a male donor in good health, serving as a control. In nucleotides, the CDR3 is TGTGCCAGCAGCTTAGGGGACAGGGAGAACACTGAAGCTTTCTTT. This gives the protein CASSLGDRENTEAFF.